A selection of T cell receptor beta chains follows, all from one sample in a study of technical replicates of blood from several donors. Some clones are missing from TCRdb's copy, which holds only in-frame ones; the method was immunoSEQ multiplex PCR. The sample consists of about 82,000 clones, roughly 90% of them appearing once. Sequencing was performed on T cells isolated from PBMCs. The receptor set was obtained from a human donor in good health. Both conserved end residues are trimmed from each CDR3.

J gene,CDR3 length,V gene,CDR3 protein
TRBJ1-5,12,TRBV27,ASSIARSNQPQH
TRBJ1-2,9,TRBV20-1,SAMGASGYT
TRBJ2-7,13,TRBV7-2,ASSPSSGRWYEQY
TRBJ2-6,12,TRBV11-2,ASSSTVGANVLT
TRBJ1-1,13,TRBV7-9,ASREYRQANTEAF
TRBJ2-7,12,TRBV10-3,AIKNSGSSYEQY
TRBJ1-5,13,TRBV25-1,ASSGGRGGAQPQH
TRBJ2-7,15,TRBV19,ASSIGLAWILPYEQY
TRBJ2-2,14,TRBV7-9,ASSPWTSVYTGELF
TRBJ1-1,13,TRBV7-3,ASSLNTGRNTEAF
TRBJ2-3,13,TRBV27,ASSRPSGGTDTQY
TRBJ1-4,12,TRBV19,ASIKNRGSEKLF
TRBJ2-5,13,TRBV6-5,ASSYELAGGETQY
TRBJ1-1,13,TRBV4-1,ASSQDIGSDTEAF
TRBJ1-4,13,TRBV6-5,ASSLRGTKEEKLF
TRBJ2-4,11,TRBV27,ASSMGARNIQY
TRBJ2-1,10,TRBV7-2,ASSLGANEQF
TRBJ2-7,14,TRBV4-2,ASSQDGSSGSYEQY
TRBJ2-3,16,TRBV4-2,ASSQTHTGTSLGDTQY
TRBJ1-2,12,TRBV15,ATSGTGEPYGYT
TRBJ2-7,11,TRBV7-9,ASSPGLSYEQY
TRBJ2-3,14,TRBV5-1,ASSLAGLAYTDTQY
TRBJ1-2,10,TRBV11-2,ASSPLLVGYT
TRBJ1-2,12,TRBV5-1,ASSLEGQNYGYT
TRBJ1-1,13,TRBV9,ASSVSRTGNTEAF
TRBJ1-5,13,TRBV30,AWSGGTGRNQPQH
TRBJ2-7,13,TRBV30,AWRGLAVPSYEQY
TRBJ1-1,12,TRBV30,AWSVSATDTEAF